This entry features one T cell receptor (beta chain) sequence. Only a few counts were recorded for this clone. Its antigen is still unknown. Base-call qualities are not available, and no considerably larger clone is one nucleotide away. This sample is drawn from a study of blood T cell repertoires in COVID-19 (dated by TCRdb to about 2020). Notes on the research overall: Collaborator samples came from the United States, Italy and Spain and covered acute and convalescent phases of COVID-19. The dataset comprised deeply sampled blood TCRbeta repertoires from subjects exposed to, actively infected with, or recovered from COVID-19. The repertoires were made available in a free public database intended to serve as a resource for research on the immune response to SARS-CoV-2. The samples were drawn from the first 160 participants of the ongoing ImmuneRACE study and from 1,254 subjects provided by 6 global collaborators. The prospective study material was composed of cDNA or gDNA derived from T cells, B-cell-depleted T cells, or PBMCs. Nearly every sample came with metadata listing a de-identified subject ID, COVID-19 status, age in years and sex. Where available, HLA class I and class II types were obtained from metadata supplied by the sample provider rather than from assay-based typing. Points the paper makes about the study in general: How much clinical and demographic metadata was included differed by source and by participant, and the metadata was provided uncurated.

TCRbeta CDR3 regions were amplified from genomic DNA using the immunoSEQ Assay, a bias-controlled multiplex PCR. The source study handled its data this way. The number of nucleated cells in each sample was estimated by amplification of reference gene primers within the assay. To quantify the absolute abundance of each unique TCRbeta CDR3 rearrangement, sequence reads were collapsed and filtered. For each sample, productive Simpson clonality was calculated by taking the square root of Simpson's diversity index across productive rearrangements. TCRdb obtained this table from immuneACCESS and retained in-frame rearrangements with V and J assigned. These tables miss some clones; where compared with another copy, unresolved V genes account for less than half of the shortfall, and the remainder is unexplained. V and J calls and clone size are copied from that table; D and trimming were computed from the DNA. The sample includes 100,000 to 150,000 clones, with about four fifths observed a single time. The ten largest clonotypes hold about 17% of the sample.

In Seattle, one collaborating source enrolled patients while the infection was active and tracked those patients longitudinally over the course of disease. Collaborating institutions collected whole blood in K2EDTA tubes following their own protocols. For TCRbeta analysis, collaborator samples were shipped as frozen whole blood, as isolated PBMCs, or as DNA extracted from either sample type. This clonotype was obtained from a man younger than 40 with COVID-19, enrolled during active disease. Material for sequencing was peripheral blood.

The nucleotides read TGTGCCAGCAGCTTGGGGACAGGGGACACTGAAGCTTTCTTT. This encodes CASSLGTGDTEAFF. The sequence is built from TRBV5-4 and TRBJ1-1; the junction holds 9 bases that match TRBD1. The CDR3 numbers 14 residues from cysteine through phenylalanine. Only the CDR3 region is kept as DNA, spanning 42 bases read in frame from base 1. CDR1 SGHNT and CDR2 YYREEE were looked up in the germline V gene (reference sequence). Germline trimming: 0 bases from V, 3 bases from J; junction bases outside gene matches: 0.